These 14 T cell receptor beta chains were all obtained from the same sample, sequenced in a study of cytomegalovirus exposure and HLA in healthy donors. PCR primers comprised 60 Vbeta and 13 Jbeta primers. The method was immunoSEQ multiplex PCR; TCRdb's version includes in-frame clones alone and lacks a portion of them. The sample has approximately 190,000 clones, approximately 12% seen once. Sequenced sample: PBMCs. Source of these receptors: a man over 45 in good health and CMV-seropositive.

A remark on this clone: An end of the junction does not agree with germline; a read error may underlie this. This chain connects TRBV28 to TRBJ2-2, with 10 bases identical to TRBD2. Germline CDR1 MDHEN, CDR2 SYDVKM. There are 17 residues in the CDR3. The CDR3: CASSLWASGGNTGELFF. The CDR3 DNA follows: TGTGCCAGCAGTCTATGGGCTAGCGGGGGGAACACCGGGGAGCTGTTTTTT.

This clone has more than one count but fewer than ten. V is TRBV6-5 and J is TRBJ1-1; 7 bases are a match to TRBD1. The junction had 7 bases not matched to a gene; V was cut back by 6 bases and J by 0 bases. The CDR3 contains 15 residues. Per the germline V gene, CDR1 is MNHEY and CDR2 is SVGAGI. CDR3 protein: CASSRGQDLNTEAFF. DNA for the CDR3: TGTGCCAGCAGCCGCGGACAGGACCTGAACACTGAAGCTTTCTTT.

A few counts support this clone. The V call is TRBV19, the J call TRBJ1-5, with 7 positions matching TRBD1. The CDR3 spans 15 residues. V was clipped by 8 bases and J by 0 bases; unmatched bases: 7. The germline CDR1 and CDR2 sequences are LNHDA and SQIVND (reference sequence). CDR3 nucleotide sequence: TGTGCCAGTTCCTTCGACAGGGTTAGCAATCAGCCCCAGCATTTT. As protein: CASSFDRVSNQPQHF. Full variable domain (rest looked up from reference TRBV19 and TRBJ1-5): DGGITQSPKYLFRKEGQNVTLSCEQNLNHDAMYWYRQDPGQGLRLIYYSQIVNDFQKGDIAEGYSVSREKKESFPLTVTSAQKNPTAFYLCASSFDRVSNQPQHFGDGTRLSIL.

J is TRBJ2-5 and V is TRBV4-2; TRBD2 is a possible D gene (7 bases). V lost 3 bases and J lost 5, with 19 bases in between. This CDR3 contains 16 residues. Germline values: CDR1 LGHNA, CDR2 YNFKEQ. The CDR3 coding sequence is TGTGCCAGCAGCCACGAGCTGGGGGGGCTGGGGGAGACCCAGTACTTC. Its translation is CASSHELGGLGETQYF.

This clone showed up just a few times. J is TRBJ2-5 and V is TRBV5-4; D not resolved. The CDR3 totals 13 residues. The V and J ends lost 3 bases and 3 bases respectively, with 9 bases between them. Germline CDR1 SGHNT, CDR2 YYREEE (reference sequence). The CDR3: CASSSTEKETQYF. CDR3 coding DNA: TGTGCCAGCAGCTCGACTGAAAAAGAGACCCAGTACTTC.

This clone was detected only a few times. The CDR3 coding sequence is TGTGCCAGCAGTTTAATATTGACAGGGAAAGCTGGAAACACCATATATTTT. Its translation: CASSLILTGKAGNTIYF. The V and J genes are TRBV27 and TRBJ1-3; 7 positions match TRBD1. Germline V gene lookup returns CDR1 MNHEY and CDR2 SMNVEV (reference sequence). This CDR3 spans 17 amino acids. V shed 2 bases, J shed 2 bases, and the junction held 9 bases outside the gene matches.

A few counts support this clone. The gene calls are TRBV5-8 and TRBJ1-1; 8 positions match TRBD1. V lost 4 bases to trimming and J lost 4 bases; unmatched junction nucleotides: 9. This CDR3 is 15 amino acids long. From germline, CDR1 is SGHTS and CDR2 YDEGEE. CDR3: CASSNPTGVVTEAFF. In DNA form, the CDR3 reads TGTGCCAGCAGCAATCCGACAGGGGTGGTCACTGAAGCTTTCTTT. Complete variable domain (other parts from reference TRBV5-8 and TRBJ1-1): EAGVTQSPTHLIKTRGQQATLRCSPISGHTSVYWYQQALGLGLQFLLWYDEGEERNRGNFPPRFSGRQFPNYSSELNVNALELEDSALYLCASSNPTGVVTEAFFGQGTRLTVV.

This clone was picked up a small number of times. This rearrangement joins TRBV28 to TRBJ2-4; 13 bases are a match to TRBD2. Germline CDR1 MDHEN, CDR2 SYDVKM. V was pared by 3 bases and J by 6 bases, with 5 bases of the junction left unmatched. The CDR3 is made up of 16 amino acids. The CDR3 bases are TGTGCCAGCAGTTTGAGGACTAGCGGGGGATTAAACATTCAGTACTTC. This gives the protein CASSLRTSGGLNIQYF.

The chain employs TRBV2 and TRBJ2-3; TRBD1 agrees at 8 bases. After removal of 10 bases from V and 3 bases from J, the junction contained 9 bases not matched to a gene. The germline CDR1 and CDR2 sequences are SNHLY and FYNNEI. CDR3 length equals 14 residues. The CDR3 protein is CATSTGQGTDTQYF. The CDR3 bases are TGTGCCACCTCCACCGGACAGGGTACAGATACGCAGTATTTT.

This clone was seen more than once but under ten times. In DNA, the CDR3 is TGCGCCAGCAGCCCCTACCCAGTTAGCGGGGGGGCCAAAAACATTCAGTACTTC. It yields the protein CASSPYPVSGGAKNIQYF. The chain is built from TRBV5-1 and TRBJ2-4; TRBD2 aligns across 10 bases. Trimming took 4 bases from V and 1 from J; bases not matched to a gene: 11. Germline CDR1 is SGHRS and CDR2 is YFSETQ. This CDR3 has 18 amino acids.

This clone has just a few counts. This rearrangement joins TRBV7-2 to TRBJ1-6, with 8 bases fitting TRBD1. Germline lookup yields CDR1 SGHTA and CDR2 FQGNSA. The CDR3 has 15 residues. The V segment lost 5 bases and the J segment 7 bases; nucleotides outside the gene matches: 7. DNA for the CDR3: TGTGCCAGCAGCCCCCGACAGGGGCGGAATTCACCCCTCCACTTT. Its translation: CASSPRQGRNSPLHF. Filled out from reference TRBV7-2 and TRBJ1-6, the complete variable domain reads GAGVSQSPSNKVTEKGKDVELRCDPISGHTALYWYRQSLGQGLEFLIYFQGNSAPDKSGLPSDRFSAERTGGSVSTLTIQRTQQEDSAVYLCASSPRQGRNSPLHFGNGTRLTVT.

This clone was seen a few times. The V and J genes are TRBV30 and TRBJ2-3, with D perhaps matching TRBD1 (6 bases). V dropped 2 bases and J dropped 0 bases, with 12 bases sitting between them. In germline, CDR1 is GTSNPN, CDR2 SVGIG (reference sequence). The CDR3 is made up of 15 amino acids. Here the CDR3 reads CAWSYTGISTDTQYF. CDR3 bases: TGTGCCTGGAGTTACACAGGGATCAGCACAGATACGCAGTATTTT.

The table lists this clone with a few counts. The chain combines TRBV6-1 with TRBJ1-2; 7 bases are a match to TRBD1. CDR3 length: 16 residues. CDR1 MNHNS and CDR2 SASEGT come from the germline V gene. The J segment lost 4 bases and the V segment lost 3 bases, leaving 11 bases of the junction unmatched. The CDR3 nucleotides read TGTGCCAGCAGTGAGGTCCGGGACAGCCGCCTCTATGGCTACACCTTC. Its translation: CASSEVRDSRLYGYTF.

The chain combines TRBV4-3 with TRBJ2-3; 9 bases agree with TRBD2. Trimming took 0 bases from V and 3 from J; bases not matched to a gene: 7. Germline values: CDR1 LGHNA, CDR2 YSLEER. There are 17 residues in the CDR3. The CDR3 loop reads CASSQEWRGGATDTQYF. The CDR3 coding sequence is TGCGCCAGCAGCCAAGAGTGGCGGGGGGGCGCGACAGATACGCAGTATTTT.